The rows below give T cell receptor beta chains drawn from one sample of a study of blood T cell repertoires in COVID-19. The repertoire was sequenced with immunoSEQ multiplex PCR; TCRdb's copy has only in-frame clones and lacks some. The table lists a few hundred thousand clones, 89% of them singletons. Sequenced input: PBMCs or T cells enriched from blood (not recorded which). The source is a woman aged 25 to 45 who had recovered from COVID-19. The CDR3 runs from the conserved cysteine through the conserved F or W. D genes are given only for firm matches. The size of a clone is reported for some rows only, either as once, few or many, or as a class for expanded clones.

TRBV30,-,-,TRBJ1-2,TGTGCCTGGAGTGTAGTAGGGGGCTATGGCTACACCTTC,CAWSVVGGYGYTF
TRBV3-1/TRBV3-2,-,-,TRBJ1-5,TGTGCCAGCAGCCAAGATGAGGTTCAGCCCCAGCATTTT,CASSQDEVQPQHF
TRBV20-1,-,-,TRBJ2-3,TGCAGTGCTGGCCAAGATACGCAGTATTTT,CSAGQDTQYF
TRBV6-5,-,TRBD2,TRBJ2-1,TGTGCCAGCAGTCGGGGGGATGGGGATGAGCAGTTCTTC,CASSRGDGDEQFF
TRBV5-1,-,TRBD1,TRBJ1-2,TGCGCCAGCAGCTCAACAGGGGCCGGCTATGGCTACACCTTC,CASSSTGAGYGYTF
TRBV5-1,-,-,TRBJ1-3,TGCGCCAGCAGCATAGGACACCCGAGCTCTGGAAACACCATATATTTT,CASSIGHPSSGNTIYF
TRBV4-1,-,-,TRBJ2-3,TGCGCCAGCAGCCAAGTTAGTACAGCAGATACGCAGTATTTT,CASSQVSTADTQYF
TRBV7-2,once,TRBD1,TRBJ1-6,TGTGCCAGCAGATATAGACAGGGGACTAATTCACCCCTCCACTTT,CASRYRQGTNSPLHF
TRBV6-5,-,-,TRBJ1-1,TGTGCCAGCAGTTACGCATGGGGGAGGCCTGAAGCTTTCTTT,CASSYAWGRPEAFF
TRBV28,-,-,TRBJ1-1,TGTGCCAGCAGCCTGGGAGGGGTGATCTTGAACACTGAAGCTTTCTTT,CASSLGGVILNTEAFF
TRBV19,-,-,TRBJ1-1,TGTGCCAGTATCGGGTGGAACACTGAAGCTTTCTTT,CASIGWNTEAFF
TRBV6-5,-,-,TRBJ1-5,TGTGCCAGCAGTAACGACCAGGTCCCCAATCAGCCCCAGCATTTT,CASSNDQVPNQPQHF
TRBV4-1,-,-,TRBJ2-5,TGCGCCAGCAGCCAAGTCCGAGAGACCCAGTACTTC,CASSQVRETQYF
TRBV11-2,-,-,TRBJ1-3,TGTGCCAGCAGCTTCGGGGAATCTGGAAACACCATATATTTT,CASSFGESGNTIYF
TRBV10-3,-,TRBD2,TRBJ2-2,TGTGCCATCAGTGAGGGGGGACTAGCGGGAGTAGACACCGGGGAGCTGTTTTTT,CAISEGGLAGVDTGELFF
TRBV30,once,-,TRBJ1-3,TGTGCCTGGAGTGTACGGGGATTTGGAAACACCATATATTTT,CAWSVRGFGNTIYF
TRBV5-6,-,-,TRBJ2-3,TGTGCCAGCAGCTTGGTACTCGACACAGATACGCAGTATTTT,CASSLVLDTDTQYF
TRBV5-6,once,TRBD1,TRBJ1-1,TGTGCCAGCAGCTTCCAAGGACAGGGCGATCTGAACACTGAAGCTTTCTTT,CASSFQGQGDLNTEAFF
TRBV23-1,-,-,TRBJ1-1,TGCGCCAGCAGTCACCGCGGGGGGACAAGAGTGAACACTGAAGCTTTCTTT,CASSHRGGTRVNTEAFF
TRBV12-3/TRBV12-4,-,-,TRBJ1-5,TGTGCCAGCAGTCCCCGGTCAGGTCAGCCCCAGCATTTT,CASSPRSGQPQHF
TRBV11-2,once,-,TRBJ2-5,TGTGCCAGCAGCCCCCACGTACGGGAGACCCAGTACTTC,CASSPHVRETQYF
TRBV5-1,once,-,TRBJ1-6,TGCGCCAGCAGCTTGGTGGCAGGGGATTCACCCCTCCACTTT,CASSLVAGDSPLHF
TRBV15,once,-,TRBJ1-5,TGTGCCACCAGCAGGAGGGGCAATCAGCCCCAGCATTTT,CATSRRGNQPQHF
TRBV19,-,-,TRBJ1-5,TGTGCCAGTAGTCCTACAGGGAACAATCAGCCCCAGCATTTT,CASSPTGNNQPQHF
TRBV5-1,-,TRBD2,TRBJ2-2,TGCGCCAGCAGCCCCCAAGGTCTAGCGGGCACCGGGGAGCTGTTTTTT,CASSPQGLAGTGELFF
TRBV14,-,-,TRBJ2-7,TGTGCCAGCAGTTTCGGAGGCTACGAGCAGTACTTC,CASSFGGYEQYF
TRBV30,-,TRBD2,TRBJ2-7,TGTGCCTGGAGTGTCCCACCCGGGACCCCTAGACTAGCGGGAGATCCACTCCCCACCTACGAGCAGTACTTC,CAWSVPPGTPRLAGDPLPTYEQYF
TRBV29-1,-,-,TRBJ1-2,TGCAGCGCCGAAGATGGTATAGATGGCTACACCTTC,CSAEDGIDGYTF
TRBV10-3,-,-,TRBJ2-2,TGTGCCACCTTCCGGGGGACCGGGGAGCTGTTTTTT,CATFRGTGELFF
TRBV9,-,TRBD2,TRBJ2-3,TGCCGACTGAGGGAGGGAACAGATACGCAGTATTTT,CRLREGTDTQYF
TRBV20-1,once,-,TRBJ1-5,TGCAGTGCTAGTGCTCCGGGGGGGAGCAATCAGCCCCAGCATTTT,CSASAPGGSNQPQHF
TRBV19,-,-,TRBJ2-4,TGTGCCAGTAGTATCTCCCCTGGAGTCCAGGGGACCATTCAGTACTTC,CASSISPGVQGTIQYF
TRBV6-2/TRBV6-3,-,-,TRBJ1-1,TGTGCCAGCAGTCTACAGGGAAACGCTTTCTTT,CASSLQGNAFF